A selection of T cell receptor beta chains follows, all from one sample in a study of T cell repertoires in cytomegalovirus infection. TCRdb processed the reads anew with MiXCR; each CDR3 protein has one entry. The sample has around 900,000 distinct CDR3 sequences, approximately 32% seen once. Their antigens remain unidentified. The sequencing here drew on cultured CD8+ T cells from PBMCs, taken from culture after CMV antigen stimulation. These receptors all stem from a human donor in good health (CMV status not recorded). Some clones in this sample may be carry-over from other donors' samples. Both conserved end residues are part of each CDR3. Each record gives: D gene, J gene, V gene, clone size, CDR3 DNA, CDR3 protein. D genes are given only for firm matches. A row's size may be missing; if present it is once, few, many or a size class.

D gene: -; J gene: TRBJ2-5; V gene: TRBV6-6; clone size: few; CDR3 DNA: TGTGCCAGCAGTTACTCAGTACAAGATGCCCAGTACTTC; CDR3 protein: CASSYSVQDAQYF
D gene: -; J gene: TRBJ2-1; V gene: TRBV7-4; clone size: -; CDR3 DNA: TGTGCCAGCACCCCAGGGCAGGGGAGCTTGTTCTTC; CDR3 protein: CASTPGQGSLFF
D gene: TRBD1; J gene: TRBJ2-4; V gene: TRBV19; clone size: -; CDR3 DNA: TGTGCCAGTAGTACCAACAGGGGTGAGGGGGCCAAAAACATTCAGTACTTC; CDR3 protein: CASSTNRGEGAKNIQYF
D gene: -; J gene: TRBJ1-2; V gene: TRBV27; clone size: -; CDR3 DNA: TGTGCCAGCAGTTTAAAGAGACCTAACTATGGCTACACCTTC; CDR3 protein: CASSLKRPNYGYTF
D gene: -; J gene: TRBJ1-2; V gene: TRBV6-1; clone size: few; CDR3 DNA: TGTGCCAGCAGTTATTCAGGGACCTATGGCTACACCTTC; CDR3 protein: CASSYSGTYGYTF
D gene: TRBD2; J gene: TRBJ2-5; V gene: TRBV2; clone size: -; CDR3 DNA: TGTGCCAGCAGGCAGAAGAGACTAGCGGGGGGAAGCCAAGAGACCCAGTACTTC; CDR3 protein: CASRQKRLAGGSQETQYF
D gene: TRBD2; J gene: TRBJ2-1; V gene: TRBV19; clone size: -; CDR3 DNA: TGTGCCAGTAGTATAGCGGGGGGGCATGGTGATGAGCAGTTCTTC; CDR3 protein: CASSIAGGHGDEQFF
D gene: -; J gene: TRBJ1-2; V gene: TRBV12-3/TRBV12-4; clone size: few; CDR3 DNA: TGTGCCAGCAGTTTATGGAACAGCGATGATGGCTACACCTTC; CDR3 protein: CASSLWNSDDGYTF
D gene: -; J gene: TRBJ1-4; V gene: TRBV3-1; clone size: few; CDR3 DNA: TGTGCCAGCAGCCAAGTTGCCGGGCCAGGGGATGAAAAACTGTTTTTT; CDR3 protein: CASSQVAGPGDEKLFF
D gene: -; J gene: TRBJ1-1; V gene: TRBV6-6; clone size: -; CDR3 DNA: TGTGCCAGCAGTCATACTCGTGGACCCAAAAACACTGAAGCTTTCTTT; CDR3 protein: CASSHTRGPKNTEAFF
D gene: -; J gene: TRBJ1-2; V gene: TRBV7-6; clone size: -; CDR3 DNA: TGTGCTAGCAGCTTATGGGGGGCTTCTAACTATGGCTACACCTTC; CDR3 protein: CASSLWGASNYGYTF
D gene: -; J gene: TRBJ1-2; V gene: TRBV28; clone size: few; CDR3 DNA: TGTGCCAGCAGTTTGATGGGGGGTGGCTATGGCTACACCTTC; CDR3 protein: CASSLMGGGYGYTF
D gene: TRBD1; J gene: TRBJ1-1; V gene: TRBV14; clone size: -; CDR3 DNA: TGTGCCAGCAGCCAAGTCACCTGGCAGGGGGCTGCCACTGAAGCTTTCTTT; CDR3 protein: CASSQVTWQGAATEAFF
D gene: -; J gene: TRBJ1-2; V gene: TRBV6-6; clone size: few; CDR3 DNA: TGTGCCAGCAGTTATTCAGGCGGAGCTAACTATGGCTACACCTTC; CDR3 protein: CASSYSGGANYGYTF
D gene: -; J gene: TRBJ2-1; V gene: TRBV27; clone size: few; CDR3 DNA: TGTGCCAGCAGTCCCTCTGGGCACAATGAGCAGTTCTTC; CDR3 protein: CASSPSGHNEQFF
D gene: -; J gene: TRBJ2-7; V gene: TRBV4-1; clone size: few; CDR3 DNA: TGCGCCAGCAGCTACCGACAGGATACATCCTACGAGCAGTACTTC; CDR3 protein: CASSYRQDTSYEQYF
D gene: TRBD2; J gene: TRBJ2-1; V gene: TRBV9; clone size: -; CDR3 DNA: TGTGCCAGCAGCCCCCGGAATAGCGGGGGTAGGGGTGAGCAGTTCTTC; CDR3 protein: CASSPRNSGGRGEQFF
D gene: -; J gene: TRBJ1-1; V gene: TRBV12-3/TRBV12-4; clone size: -; CDR3 DNA: TGTGCCAACACGCAGGGCTCTGAAGCTTTCTTT; CDR3 protein: CANTQGSEAFF
D gene: -; J gene: TRBJ2-1; V gene: TRBV6-6; clone size: -; CDR3 DNA: TGTGCCAGCAGTGACCCTCAAGTATGGGGCGGAGGCAATGAGCAGTTCTTC; CDR3 protein: CASSDPQVWGGGNEQFF
D gene: -; J gene: TRBJ1-2; V gene: TRBV5-1; clone size: -; CDR3 DNA: TGCGCCAGCAGCTTGGAGTCGGGGCTAGGCGGCTATGGCTACACCTTC; CDR3 protein: CASSLESGLGGYGYTF
D gene: -; J gene: TRBJ1-1; V gene: TRBV7-8; clone size: many; CDR3 DNA: TGTGCCAGCAGCTGGACTTGGGAACCCACTGAAGCTTTCTTT; CDR3 protein: CASSWTWEPTEAFF
D gene: TRBD1; J gene: TRBJ2-1; V gene: TRBV24-1; clone size: few; CDR3 DNA: TGTGCCACCAGTGATTCGGACAGGAAAAGCTACAATGAGCAGTTCTTC; CDR3 protein: CATSDSDRKSYNEQFF
D gene: -; J gene: TRBJ2-1; V gene: TRBV7-6; clone size: many; CDR3 DNA: TGTGCCAGCAGCGGATCAGGGGGGTTAGGGCAGTTCTTC; CDR3 protein: CASSGSGGLGQFF
D gene: -; J gene: TRBJ2-7; V gene: TRBV27; clone size: -; CDR3 DNA: TGTGCCAGCAGCCCGAGAGGACTCCTCTACGAGCAGTACTTC; CDR3 protein: CASSPRGLLYEQYF
D gene: -; J gene: TRBJ2-7; V gene: TRBV7-9; clone size: few; CDR3 DNA: TGTGCCAGCAGCTTAGCGTATTTC; CDR3 protein: CASSLAYF
D gene: -; J gene: TRBJ2-1; V gene: TRBV11-1; clone size: few; CDR3 DNA: TGTGCCAGCAGCTTAGAGGAAGGGCAGTTCTTC; CDR3 protein: CASSLEEGQFF
D gene: -; J gene: TRBJ2-7; V gene: TRBV6-1; clone size: few; CDR3 DNA: TGTGCCATCCTTACCGGGACGGACTACGAGCAGTACTTC; CDR3 protein: CAILTGTDYEQYF
D gene: TRBD1; J gene: TRBJ2-7; V gene: TRBV29-1; clone size: -; CDR3 DNA: TGCAGCGTTGGGGACAGACTACTACCGCCCGGGGACGAGCAGTACTTC; CDR3 protein: CSVGDRLLPPGDEQYF
D gene: TRBD2; J gene: TRBJ2-1; V gene: TRBV7-9; clone size: -; CDR3 DNA: TGTGCCAGCAGCCCTAGGTTGGGACTAGTGGGGGAGTACAATGAGCAGTTCTTC; CDR3 protein: CASSPRLGLVGEYNEQFF
D gene: TRBD1; J gene: TRBJ2-5; V gene: TRBV5-6; clone size: -; CDR3 DNA: TGTGCCAGCAGCGCCCCCAGGGGGCTACAAGAGACCCAGTACTTC; CDR3 protein: CASSAPRGLQETQYF
D gene: -; J gene: TRBJ2-5; V gene: TRBV7-2; clone size: many; CDR3 DNA: TGTGCCAGCAGCTCCTTCAAAGAGACCCAGTACTTC; CDR3 protein: CASSSFKETQYF
D gene: -; J gene: TRBJ1-1; V gene: TRBV5-5; clone size: -; CDR3 DNA: TGTGCCAGCAGCTTGTTTAGGAGAGGAACTGAAGCTTTCTTT; CDR3 protein: CASSLFRRGTEAFF
D gene: -; J gene: TRBJ1-3; V gene: TRBV7-6; clone size: many; CDR3 DNA: TGTGCCAGCAGCTTAGACCCGAGCTCTGGAAACACCATATATTTT; CDR3 protein: CASSLDPSSGNTIYF
D gene: -; J gene: TRBJ2-7; V gene: TRBV27; clone size: few; CDR3 DNA: TGTGCCACCAGTCCCACCTCTCCCGTCTACGAGCAGTACTTC; CDR3 protein: CATSPTSPVYEQYF
D gene: -; J gene: TRBJ1-2; V gene: TRBV12-3/TRBV12-4; clone size: few; CDR3 DNA: TGTGCCAGCAGTTTATCGGCAGGCTTTGGCTACACCTTC; CDR3 protein: CASSLSAGFGYTF
D gene: TRBD2; J gene: TRBJ2-1; V gene: TRBV12-3/TRBV12-4; clone size: -; CDR3 DNA: TGTGCCAGCAGTTTCGGCCTAGCGGGCGTCAATTCTCTCGGCTGGGGGGGTAATGAGCAGTTCTTC; CDR3 protein: CASSFGLAGVNSLGWGGNEQFF
D gene: -; J gene: TRBJ1-4; V gene: TRBV15; clone size: -; CDR3 DNA: TGTGCCACCAGCAGAGATGGGCGGCCTAATGAAAAACTGTTTTTT; CDR3 protein: CATSRDGRPNEKLFF